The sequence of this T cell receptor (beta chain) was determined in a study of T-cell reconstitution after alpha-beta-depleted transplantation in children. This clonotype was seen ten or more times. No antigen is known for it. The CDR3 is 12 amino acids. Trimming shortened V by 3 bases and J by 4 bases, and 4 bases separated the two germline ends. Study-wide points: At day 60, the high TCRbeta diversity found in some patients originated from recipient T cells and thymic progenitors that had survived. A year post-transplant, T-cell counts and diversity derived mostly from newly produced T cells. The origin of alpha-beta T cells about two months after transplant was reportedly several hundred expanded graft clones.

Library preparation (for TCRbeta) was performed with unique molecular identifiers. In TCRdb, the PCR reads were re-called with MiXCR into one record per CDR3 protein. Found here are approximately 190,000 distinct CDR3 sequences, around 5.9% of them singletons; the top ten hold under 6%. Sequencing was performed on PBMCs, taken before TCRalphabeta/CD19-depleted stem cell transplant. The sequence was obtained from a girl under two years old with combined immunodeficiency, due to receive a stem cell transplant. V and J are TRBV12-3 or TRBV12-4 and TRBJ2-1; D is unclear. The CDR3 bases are TGTGCCAGCAGTTTTGAGTACAATGAGCAGTTCTTC. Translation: CASSFEYNEQFF.